This passage covers 27 T cell receptor beta chains from one sample sequenced in a study of cytomegalovirus exposure and HLA in healthy donors. Sequencing used immunoSEQ multiplex PCR; TCRdb keeps in-frame clones, though not all of them. This table has about 200,000 clones, over 65% appearing once. The sample was PBMCs. These receptors were taken from a woman between 18 and 30 years old in good health and CMV-seronegative.

V usage is TRBV4-2 and J usage is TRBJ2-2; D is possibly TRBD2 (5 bases). Trimming cost V 0 bases and J 3 bases, with 11 bases left between them. Germline V CDR1 and CDR2: LGHNA, YNFKEQ. The CDR3 runs to 16 residues. CDR3 in amino acids: CASSQDMGADTGELFF. The DNA for the CDR3 is TGTGCCAGCAGCCAAGATATGGGAGCGGACACCGGGGAGCTGTTTTTT.

V and J are TRBV10-1 and TRBJ2-7; D possibly uses TRBD1 or TRBD2 (5 bases each). From germline, CDR1 is WNHNN and CDR2 SYGVQD (reference sequence). This CDR3 comprises 14 residues. Trimming cost V 4 bases and J 2 bases, with 12 bases left between them. The CDR3 sequence is CASSVGDGPYEQYF. The CDR3 region has the DNA TGCGCCAGCAGTGTCGGGGACGGGCCCTACGAGCAGTACTTC.

This clone was recorded once. The V gene is TRBV9, the J gene TRBJ1-4; tentative D call: TRBD1 (5 bases). Germline-derived CDR1 and CDR2 are SGDLS and YYNGEE. The CDR3 totals 14 residues. V lost 4 bases, J lost 15 bases, and 22 bases lay in between. DNA for the CDR3: TGTGCCAGCAGCAATCCCCTGATGGGACCCGGGATGTTTTTT. Protein sequence: CASSNPLMGPGMFF.

V and J are TRBV19 and TRBJ2-1; tentative D call: TRBD2 (5 bases). V gave up 2 bases and J gave up 1 base, with 12 bases separating them. The CDR3 loop spans 16 amino acids. Per germline, CDR1 LNHDA and CDR2 SQIVND (reference sequence). In DNA, the CDR3 is TGTGCCAGTAGTATACGTTCGGGCGGGTCCTACAATGAGCAGTTCTTC. It is translated as CASSIRSGGSYNEQFF.

This clone was found a few times. CDR3 region: CASSPSAGYTF. DNA for the CDR3: TGTGCCAGCAGCCCGTCTGCGGGCTACACCTTC. This chain links TRBV9 with TRBJ1-2; D ambiguous. This CDR3 region has 11 residues. Germline V gene sequence: CDR1 SGDLS, CDR2 YYNGEE. Trimming took off 4 bases at V and 8 bases at J, with 9 bases between the two ends.

The chain is built from TRBV6-6 and TRBJ1-6, with D unclear. The ends were cut back, 2 bases at V and 11 bases at J, with 13 bases in the middle. Germline CDR1 and CDR2: MNHNY and SVGAGI (reference sequence). This CDR3 region has 14 residues. For the CDR3, the DNA is TGTGCCAGCAGTTACGCGGAGGAGGCTGCACCCCTCCACTTT. Its protein is CASSYAEEAAPLHF.

This chain connects TRBV18 to TRBJ2-1; 8 bases map to TRBD1. From germline, CDR1 is KGHSH and CDR2 LQKENI. This CDR3 spans 12 amino acids. J was trimmed by 9 bases and V by 7 bases; bases with no gene match: 5. CDR3 DNA sequence: TGTGCCAGCTGTCCCCAGGGGGCTGAGCAGTTCTTC. It specifies CASCPQGAEQFF.

This clone was recorded a few times. In the same sample, other DNA sequences code for this CDR3. This chain connects TRBV27 to TRBJ1-5; the match to TRBD1 covers 7 bases. CDR3 size: 14 residues. Germline V gene lookup returns CDR1 MNHEY and CDR2 SMNVEV (reference sequence). Trimming at V came to 5 bases and at J to 4 bases, leaving 5 bases not matched to a gene. CDR3: CASSAGQLNQPQHF. The CDR3 nucleotides read TGTGCCAGCAGTGCGGGACAGCTTAATCAGCCCCAGCATTTT.

The chain combines TRBV30 with TRBJ2-7, with D possibly TRBD1 on 6 matching bases. The CDR3 is 13 amino acids. Germline V gene lookup returns CDR1 GTSNPN and CDR2 SVGIG (reference sequence). The V and J ends lost 1 base and 2 bases respectively, with 9 bases between them. The CDR3 nucleotides are TGTGCCTGGAGTGCCGGACAGACCTACGAGCAGTACTTC. Its translation: CAWSAGQTYEQYF.

A remark on this clone: An end of the junction differs from the germline gene, which may be a read error. The CDR3 DNA follows: TGTGCCAGCAGTTTATCCCCAGCGGGGGGCCCCCACAATGCGCAGTTCTTC. It yields the protein CASSLSPAGGPHNAQFF. This chain connects TRBV27 to TRBJ2-1; 9 nucleotides line up with TRBD2. This CDR3 is 17 amino acids long. Germline lookup yields CDR1 MNHEY and CDR2 SMNVEV (reference sequence).

The chain carries TRBV25-1 and TRBJ2-5, with 7 bases identical to TRBD1. The CDR3 runs 13 residues. Germline CDR1 MGHDK, CDR2 SYGVNS. Trimming cost V 5 bases and J 2 bases; bases outside gene matches: 2. The CDR3 is CASSKGQQETQYF. The DNA for the CDR3 is TGTGCCAGCAGTAAGGGACAGCAAGAGACCCAGTACTTC.

This rearrangement joins TRBV7-2 to TRBJ2-7; 10 bases match TRBD2. Trimming removed 3 bases from V and 4 bases from J; junction bases left unmatched: 6. CDR1 and CDR2 (germline): SGHTA, FQGNSA. There are 15 residues in the CDR3. The CDR3 protein is CASSLRWTSGYEQYF. The CDR3 DNA reads TGTGCCAGCAGCTTGAGATGGACTAGCGGATACGAGCAGTACTTC.

The chain carries TRBV7-2 and TRBJ1-5; no firm D call. The germline V gene encodes CDR1 SGHTA and CDR2 FQGNSA. The CDR3 length is 14 residues. V lost 5 bases, J lost 2 bases, and 10 bases lay in between. The CDR3: CASSPGFGNQPQHF. The DNA of the CDR3 is TGTGCCAGCAGCCCGGGCTTTGGCAATCAGCCCCAGCATTTT.

The rearrangement joins TRBV27 to TRBJ1-6; D perhaps matches TRBD1 (5 bases). The CDR3 spans 12 residues. The germline V gene encodes CDR1 MNHEY and CDR2 SMNVEV (reference sequence). V was pared by 8 bases and J by 10 bases, with 12 bases between. CDR3 sequence (DNA): TGTGCCAGCGGGACGGGCCGCTCACCCCTCCACTTT. Its translation: CASGTGRSPLHF.

This chain connects TRBV30 to TRBJ1-3; TRBD1 is a possible D gene (5 bases). Between the trimmed V and J ends, which lost 7 bases and 9 bases, there was a span of 13 bases. Per the germline V gene, CDR1 is GTSNPN and CDR2 is SVGIG (reference sequence). The CDR3 is made up of 11 amino acids. The CDR3 here is CALGTGGTIYF. CDR3 in DNA: TGTGCCTTAGGAACGGGGGGCACCATATATTTT.

The chain employs TRBV18 and TRBJ1-1; a possible D gene is TRBD1 (5 bases). The ends were cut back, 0 bases at V and 4 bases at J, with 12 bases in the middle. The length of the CDR3 is 15 residues. CDR1 is KGHSH and CDR2 is LQKENI in the germline V gene. Here the CDR3 DNA reads TGTGCCAGCTCACCACCCCCAGGGTCGAGCACTGAAGCTTTCTTT. It codes for CASSPPPGSSTEAFF.

The rearrangement uses TRBV27 and TRBJ1-4; no reliable D call. Germline V gene data show CDR1 as MNHEY and CDR2 as SMNVEV (reference sequence). Trimming took 9 bases from V and 4 from J, leaving 18 bases between them. The CDR3 contains 15 residues. The CDR3 bases are TGTGCCAGTGCCCCGAACCGTCTCATTAATGAAAAACTGTTTTTT. Amino acids: CASAPNRLINEKLFF.

The chain joins TRBV27 to TRBJ2-3, with 11 bases fitting TRBD2. This CDR3 comprises 16 residues. Germline lookup yields CDR1 MNHEY and CDR2 SMNVEV (reference sequence). The ends lost 6 bases at V and 4 bases at J; junction bases unmatched: 9. For the CDR3, the DNA is TGTGCCAGCAGAATACGTAGCGGGAGGGCGGCAGATACGCAGTATTTT. Translated: CASRIRSGRAADTQYF.

This clone was detected only a few times. The chain links TRBV5-1 to TRBJ2-2, with TRBD1 identical over 7 bases. Germline V gene sequence: CDR1 SGHRS, CDR2 YFSETQ. The CDR3 spans 14 residues. V lost 4 bases and J lost 5; bases outside the gene matches: 5. The CDR3 bases are TGCGCCAGCAGCCCGGGACAGACAACCGGGGAGCTGTTTTTT. It translates to CASSPGQTTGELFF.

The chain employs TRBV30 and TRBJ2-6; 10 nucleotides agree with TRBD2. There are 17 residues in the CDR3. Germline CDR1 is GTSNPN and CDR2 is SVGIG (reference sequence). The junction had 11 bases not matched to a gene; V was cut back by 7 bases and J by 2 bases. The CDR3 sequence: CASAHGTSAAGANVLTF. As DNA, the CDR3 is TGTGCCTCGGCCCACGGGACTAGCGCGGCTGGGGCCAACGTCCTGACTTTC.

This chain uses TRBV6-1 with TRBJ2-5, with 12 bases that match TRBD2. The V and J ends lost 1 base and 5 bases, in that order; junction bases with no gene match: 2. CDR3 length equals 15 residues. Per germline, CDR1 MNHNS and CDR2 SASEGT. In DNA, the CDR3 is TGTGCCAGCAGTGAAGGTGGGACTAGCGGGGAGACCCAGTACTTC. It translates to CASSEGGTSGETQYF.

The chain combines TRBV11-2 with TRBJ2-5, with TRBD2 as a possible D gene (5 bases). Trimming left V 5 bases short and J 3 bases short, with 16 bases between. The CDR3 is 15 residues long. The germline V gene encodes CDR1 SGHAT and CDR2 FQNNGV. The CDR3: CASSLGSGREETQYF. In DNA form, the CDR3 reads TGTGCCAGCAGCCTGGGGAGCGGAAGGGAAGAGACCCAGTACTTC.

The chain couples TRBV10-3 to TRBJ1-1, with D possibly matching TRBD1 (6 bases). This CDR3 comprises 14 residues. In germline, CDR1 is ENHRY, CDR2 SYGVKD. Trimming pared 4 bases from V and 0 bases from J, leaving 9 bases between. In nucleotides, the CDR3 is TGTGCCATCAGTGGGGGACACCTGAACACTGAAGCTTTCTTT. Amino acids: CAISGGHLNTEAFF.

The J gene is TRBJ2-7, the V gene TRBV10-3; TRBD1 matches at 9 bases. The CDR3 has 15 residues. V lost 8 bases and J lost 3; bases outside the gene matches: 11. CDR1 is ENHRY, CDR2 SYGVKD, per germline. CDR3 region: CAISGQGTGLYEQYF. The CDR3 DNA follows: TGTGCCATCTCCGGCCAAGGGACAGGGCTCTACGAGCAGTACTTC.

The chain has TRBV27 and TRBJ2-7, with D perhaps TRBD1 (7 bases). Trimming shortened V by 10 bases and J by 4 bases, and 17 bases separated the two germline ends. The length of the CDR3 is 13 residues. The germline V gene encodes CDR1 MNHEY and CDR2 SMNVEV (reference sequence). This CDR3 reads CATLAGQRYEQYF. The CDR3 DNA sequence: TGTGCCACCCTCGCGGGACAGAGATACGAGCAGTACTTC.

This chain links TRBV7-2 with TRBJ2-5, with 10 positions matching TRBD2. Germline loops: CDR1 SGHTA, CDR2 FQGNSA. The CDR3 covers 16 residues. Trimming removed 2 bases from V and 7 bases from J; junction bases left unmatched: 10. DNA of the CDR3: TGTGCCAGCAGCTTACAACTAGCGGGGCGAGGAGGGACCCAGTACTTC. This encodes CASSLQLAGRGGTQYF.

This clone appeared a single time. The J gene is TRBJ1-2, the V gene TRBV5-6; TRBD1 matches at 8 bases. The CDR3 sequence is 15 residues long. From germline, CDR1 is SGHDT and CDR2 YYEEEE. J lost 5 bases, V lost 4 bases, and 10 bases had no gene match. CDR3 protein: CASSPDPDRVYGYTF. The CDR3 DNA sequence: TGTGCCAGCAGCCCCGATCCGGACAGGGTTTATGGCTACACCTTC.